The T cell receptor beta chain described here comes from a study of metastatic and nonmetastatic thyroid tumors. Thyroid surgery took place with no prior treatment in any patient. This clone has at least ten counts. TCRdb re-called the PCR reads via MiXCR. The sample records 30,000 to 35,000 clones, about 20% being singletons. Germline V lookup: CDR1 LGHDT, CDR2 YNNKEL (reference sequence). The CDR3 has 18 residues. V was shortened by 1 base and J by 1 base, with 19 bases between the two germline ends. The gene calls are TRBV3-1 and TRBJ2-5, with a tentative D call TRBD2 (5 bases). Sequenced sample: tumor tissue. The clonotype originates from a male donor with papillary thyroid cancer or a benign thyroid nodule (not recorded which). Some clones in this sample may be carry-over from other donors' samples. In DNA, the CDR3 is TGTGCCAGCAGCCAAGTGGGCTTAGGAGCGGCCTTCCAAGAGACCCAGTACTTC. Translation: CASSQVGLGAAFQETQYF.